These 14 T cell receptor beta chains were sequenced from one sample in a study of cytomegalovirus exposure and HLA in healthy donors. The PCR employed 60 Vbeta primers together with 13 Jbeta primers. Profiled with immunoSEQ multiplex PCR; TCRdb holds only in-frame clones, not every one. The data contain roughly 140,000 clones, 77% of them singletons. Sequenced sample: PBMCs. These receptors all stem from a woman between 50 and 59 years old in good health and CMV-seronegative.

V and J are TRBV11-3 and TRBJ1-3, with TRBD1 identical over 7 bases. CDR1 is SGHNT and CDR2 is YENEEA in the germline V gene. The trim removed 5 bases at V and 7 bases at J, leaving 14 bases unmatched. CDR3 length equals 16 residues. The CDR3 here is CASSQNWDSKGNTIYF. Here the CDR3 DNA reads TGTGCCAGCAGCCAGAATTGGGACAGCAAAGGGAACACCATATATTTT.

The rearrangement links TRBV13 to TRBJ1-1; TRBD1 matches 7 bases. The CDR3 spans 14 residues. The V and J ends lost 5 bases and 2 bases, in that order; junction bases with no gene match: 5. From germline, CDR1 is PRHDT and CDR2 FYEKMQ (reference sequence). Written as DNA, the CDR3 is TGTGCCAGCAGCCTGGGACAGAGAAACACTGAAGCTTTCTTT. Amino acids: CASSLGQRNTEAFF.

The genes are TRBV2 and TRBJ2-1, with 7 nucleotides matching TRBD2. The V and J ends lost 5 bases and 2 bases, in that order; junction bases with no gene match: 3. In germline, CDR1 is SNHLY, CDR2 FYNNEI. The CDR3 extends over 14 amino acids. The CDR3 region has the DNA TGTGCCAGCAGTAGGAGCGGGGCCTACAATGAGCAGTTCTTC. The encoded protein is CASSRSGAYNEQFF. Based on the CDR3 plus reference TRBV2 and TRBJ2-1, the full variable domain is EPEVTQTPSHQVTQMGQEVILRCVPISNHLYFYWYRQILGQKVEFLVSFYNNEISEKSEIFDDQFSVERPDGSNFTLKIRSTKLEDSAMYFCASSRSGAYNEQFFGPGTRLTVL.

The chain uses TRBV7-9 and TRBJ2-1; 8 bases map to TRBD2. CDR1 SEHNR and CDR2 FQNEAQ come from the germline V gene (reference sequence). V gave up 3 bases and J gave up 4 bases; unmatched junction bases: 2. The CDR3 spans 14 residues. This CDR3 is CASSFTSGYNEQFF. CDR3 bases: TGTGCCAGCAGCTTTACTAGCGGATACAATGAGCAGTTCTTC. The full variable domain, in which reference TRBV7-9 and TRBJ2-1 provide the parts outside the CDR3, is DTGVSQNPRHKITKRGQNVTFRCDPISEHNRLYWYRQTLGQGPEFLTYFQNEAQLEKSRLLSDRFSAERPKGSFSTLEIQRTEQGDSAMYLCASSFTSGYNEQFFGPGTRLTVL.

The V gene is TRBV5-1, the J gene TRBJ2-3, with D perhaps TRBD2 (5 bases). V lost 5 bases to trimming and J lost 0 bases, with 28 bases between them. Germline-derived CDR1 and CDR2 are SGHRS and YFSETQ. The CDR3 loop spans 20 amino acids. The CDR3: CASRFGRRIRDYASTDTQYF. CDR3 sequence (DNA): TGCGCCAGCAGGTTCGGACGGAGGATACGCGACTACGCTAGCACAGATACGCAGTATTTT.

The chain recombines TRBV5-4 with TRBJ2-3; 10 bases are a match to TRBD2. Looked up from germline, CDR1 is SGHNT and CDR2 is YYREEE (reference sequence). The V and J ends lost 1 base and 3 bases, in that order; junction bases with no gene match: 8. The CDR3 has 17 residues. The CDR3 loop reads CASSLPSGGLGTDTQYF. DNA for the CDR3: TGTGCCAGCAGCTTGCCTAGCGGGGGATTAGGGACAGATACGCAGTATTTT.

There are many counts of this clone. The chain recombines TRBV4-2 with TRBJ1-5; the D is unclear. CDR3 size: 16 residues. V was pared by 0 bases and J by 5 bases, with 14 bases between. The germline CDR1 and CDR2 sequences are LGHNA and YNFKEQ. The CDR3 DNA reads TGTGCCAGCAGCCAAGATCCGGAGACCGCGCATCAGCCCCAGCATTTT. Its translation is CASSQDPETAHQPQHF.

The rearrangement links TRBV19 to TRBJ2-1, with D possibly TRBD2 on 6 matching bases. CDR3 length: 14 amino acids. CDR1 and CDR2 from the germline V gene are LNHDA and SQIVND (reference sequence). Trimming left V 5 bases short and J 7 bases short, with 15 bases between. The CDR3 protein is CASSATGRGNEQFF. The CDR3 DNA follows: TGTGCCAGTAGTGCGACGGGCCGGGGGAATGAGCAGTTCTTC.

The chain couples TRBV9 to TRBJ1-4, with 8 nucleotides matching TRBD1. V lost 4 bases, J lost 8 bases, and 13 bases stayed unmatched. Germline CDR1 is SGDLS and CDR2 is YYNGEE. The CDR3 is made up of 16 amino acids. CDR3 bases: TGTGCCAGCAGCCGAGGAGGAGGGACAGGTGTGGAAAAACTGTTTTTT. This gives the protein CASSRGGGTGVEKLFF.

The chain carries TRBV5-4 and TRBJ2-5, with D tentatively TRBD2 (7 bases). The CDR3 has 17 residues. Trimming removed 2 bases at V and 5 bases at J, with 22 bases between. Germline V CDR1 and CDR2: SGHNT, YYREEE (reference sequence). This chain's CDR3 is CASSFLGAGETLETQYF. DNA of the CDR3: TGTGCCAGCAGCTTCCTGGGGGCGGGGGAGACCCTCGAGACCCAGTACTTC.

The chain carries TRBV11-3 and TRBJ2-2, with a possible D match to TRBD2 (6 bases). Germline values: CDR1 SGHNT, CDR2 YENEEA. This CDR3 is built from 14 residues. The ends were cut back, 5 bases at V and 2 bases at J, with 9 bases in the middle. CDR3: CASSRGINTGELFF. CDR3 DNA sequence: TGTGCCAGCAGCCGCGGGATTAACACCGGGGAGCTGTTTTTT.

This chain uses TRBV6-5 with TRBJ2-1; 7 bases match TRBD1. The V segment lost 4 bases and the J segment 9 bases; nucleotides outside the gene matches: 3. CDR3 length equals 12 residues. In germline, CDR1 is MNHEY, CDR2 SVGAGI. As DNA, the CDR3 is TGTGCCAGCAGTTCCAGGGGGAGTGAGCAGTTCTTC. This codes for CASSSRGSEQFF.

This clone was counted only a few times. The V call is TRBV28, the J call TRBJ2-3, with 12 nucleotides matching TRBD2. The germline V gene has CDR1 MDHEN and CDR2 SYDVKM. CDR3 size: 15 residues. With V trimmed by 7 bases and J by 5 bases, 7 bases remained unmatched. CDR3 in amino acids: CASTPTSGGQDTQYF. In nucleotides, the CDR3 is TGTGCCAGCACCCCGACTAGCGGGGGTCAAGATACGCAGTATTTT.

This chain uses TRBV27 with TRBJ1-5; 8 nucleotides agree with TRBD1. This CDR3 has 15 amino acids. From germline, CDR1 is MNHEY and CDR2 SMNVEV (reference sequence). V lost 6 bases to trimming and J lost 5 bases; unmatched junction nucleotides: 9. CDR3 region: CASSPRGRWDQPQHF. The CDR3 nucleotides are TGTGCCAGCAGCCCCAGGGGGCGGTGGGATCAGCCCCAGCATTTT.